The rows below give T cell receptor beta chains drawn from one sample of a study of cytomegalovirus exposure and HLA in healthy donors. Some clones are missing from TCRdb's copy, which holds only in-frame ones; the method was immunoSEQ multiplex PCR. This table holds around 170,000 clones, less than 80% found once. The sample comprised PBMCs. These receptors were obtained from a woman in her 40s in good health and CMV-seronegative. Each CDR3 is given with its conserved first and last residue. The D gene is left open where the match is weak. Not every row has a clone size; where given, it reads once, few, many or a size class.

J,D,size,V,CDR3,DNA
TRBJ1-2,NA,NA,TRBV14,CASSQDLGLGYTF,TGTGCCAGCAGCCAAGACCTGGGGCTGGGCTACACCTTC
TRBJ2-5,NA,NA,TRBV11-3,CASSSQGGQETQYF,TGTGCCAGCAGCTCCCAGGGTGGACAAGAGACCCAGTACTTC
TRBJ2-6,TRBD1,NA,TRBV5-1,CASSDPPGQGISGANVLTF,TGCGCCAGCAGCGATCCACCGGGACAGGGGATCTCTGGGGCCAACGTCCTGACTTTC
TRBJ1-2,NA,NA,TRBV7-8,CASSPLRTNYGYTF,TGTGCCAGCAGCCCTTTGAGGACTAACTATGGCTACACCTTC
TRBJ2-2,NA,NA,TRBV2,CASRVGSGELFF,TGTGCCAGCAGAGTGGGCTCCGGGGAGCTGTTTTTT
TRBJ2-5,NA,NA,TRBV19,CASSIGGVGETQYF,TGTGCCAGTAGTATAGGGGGAGTTGGGGAGACCCAGTACTTC
TRBJ1-5,TRBD1,NA,TRBV19,CASSRETGYQPQHF,TGTGCCAGTAGTAGGGAGACAGGGTATCAGCCCCAGCATTTT
TRBJ1-1,NA,once,TRBV19,CASSMSGYEAFF,TGTGCCAGTAGTATGTCGGGGTACGAAGCTTTCTTT
TRBJ1-4,TRBD1,NA,TRBV6-1,CASSSGGGKEKLFF,TGTGCCAGCAGTTCAGGGGGCGGTAAGGAAAAACTGTTTTTT
TRBJ1-4,TRBD1,NA,TRBV7-2,CASSRDRADEKLFF,TGTGCCAGCAGCAGGGACAGGGCTGATGAAAAACTGTTTTTT
TRBJ2-4,TRBD2,NA,TRBV9,CASSVGGSGINIQYF,TGTGCCAGCAGCGTGGGGGGTAGCGGGATTAACATTCAGTACTTC
TRBJ2-3,NA,once,TRBV6-4,CASSVGGDGDTQYF,TGTGCCAGCAGTGTGGGGGGAGATGGAGATACGCAGTATTTT
TRBJ1-5,NA,NA,TRBV7-6,CASSLSGNGNQPQHF,TGTGCCAGCAGCCTCTCAGGGAATGGCAATCAGCCCCAGCATTTT
TRBJ2-3,NA,NA,TRBV18,CASSPLRGGGGTDTQYF,TGTGCCAGCTCACCACTCCGGGGAGGAGGTGGGACAGATACGCAGTATTTT
TRBJ2-7,TRBD1,NA,TRBV7-3,CASSLDRGNYEQYF,TGTGCCAGCAGCTTAGACAGGGGGAACTACGAGCAGTACTTC
TRBJ2-2,NA,NA,TRBV15,CATSRDLATGELFF,TGTGCCACCAGCAGAGATCTGGCCACCGGGGAGCTGTTTTTT
TRBJ1-3,NA,NA,TRBV19,CASSIGHSGNTIYF,TGTGCCAGTAGTATAGGACACTCTGGAAACACCATATATTTT
TRBJ1-6,TRBD1,NA,TRBV7-2,CASSLLARGDSPLHF,TGTGCCAGCAGCTTATTGGCCAGGGGGGATTCACCCCTCCACTTT
TRBJ2-7,TRBD2,NA,TRBV5-4,CASSLMVRGGEQYF,TGTGCCAGCAGCTTGATGGTGCGGGGGGGCGAGCAGTACTTC
TRBJ1-2,NA,NA,TRBV18,CASSPTTTYGYTF,TGTGCCAGCTCACCAACCACAACCTATGGCTACACCTTC
TRBJ2-7,NA,NA,TRBV12-5,CASGLQGIYEQYF,TGTGCTAGTGGTTTGCAGGGTATCTACGAGCAGTACTTC
TRBJ2-1,NA,NA,TRBV27,CASSLSQTDNEQFF,TGTGCCAGCAGTTTGTCCCAGACAGATAATGAGCAGTTCTTC
TRBJ2-1,TRBD2,NA,TRBV5-1,CASSWGSGRGENEQFF,TGCGCCAGCAGCTGGGGCAGCGGGAGGGGCGAGAATGAGCAGTTCTTC
TRBJ1-3,NA,few,TRBV5-6,CASSPQGSVSGNTIYF,TGTGCCAGCAGCCCCCAGGGATCCGTCTCTGGAAACACCATATATTTT
TRBJ2-3,TRBD2,NA,TRBV5-1,CASSPGLDTDTQYF,TGCGCCAGCAGCCCAGGACTAGACACAGATACGCAGTATTTT
TRBJ1-2,NA,NA,TRBV6-4,CASSDQSVAQGSYPF,NA
TRBJ2-5,TRBD1,NA,TRBV14,CASSHWGQGAQETQYF,TGTGCCAGCAGCCACTGGGGACAGGGGGCCCAAGAGACCCAGTACTTC